In this sample, the clone carrying this T cell receptor beta chain turned up a few times. V was pared by 4 bases and J by 4 bases, with 14 bases between. In germline, CDR1 is SGHTA, CDR2 FQGNSA. This CDR3 contains 15 residues. This sample is part of a study of cytomegalovirus exposure and HLA in healthy donors. The primer mix had 60 Vbeta and 13 Jbeta primers. The repertoire was sequenced with immunoSEQ multiplex PCR; TCRdb's copy has only in-frame clones and lacks some. The profile covers fewer than 250,000 clones, with 60% to 85% appearing a single time and around a sixth taken by the ten largest. This receptor was identified in a man aged 40-49 years in good health and CMV-seronegative. The specimen was PBMCs. The chain joins TRBV7-2 to TRBJ2-1, with a weak D call TRBD2 (6 bases). The CDR3 loop reads CASSSGLALYNEQFF. Here the CDR3 DNA reads TGTGCCAGCAGCTCGGGACTTGCCCTGTACAATGAGCAGTTCTTC.